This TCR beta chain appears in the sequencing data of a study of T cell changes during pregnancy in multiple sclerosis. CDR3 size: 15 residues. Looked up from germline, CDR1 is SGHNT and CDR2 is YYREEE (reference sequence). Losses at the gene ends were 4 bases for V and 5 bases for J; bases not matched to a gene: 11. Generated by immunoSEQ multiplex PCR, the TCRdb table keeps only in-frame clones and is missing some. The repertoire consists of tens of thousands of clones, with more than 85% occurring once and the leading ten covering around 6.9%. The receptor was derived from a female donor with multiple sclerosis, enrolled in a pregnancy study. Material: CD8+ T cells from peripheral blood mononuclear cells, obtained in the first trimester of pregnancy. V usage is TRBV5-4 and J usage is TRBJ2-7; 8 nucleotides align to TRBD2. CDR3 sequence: CASSESVAGNDEQYF. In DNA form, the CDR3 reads TGTGCCAGCAGCGAAAGCGTAGCGGGAAATGACGAGCAGTACTTC.